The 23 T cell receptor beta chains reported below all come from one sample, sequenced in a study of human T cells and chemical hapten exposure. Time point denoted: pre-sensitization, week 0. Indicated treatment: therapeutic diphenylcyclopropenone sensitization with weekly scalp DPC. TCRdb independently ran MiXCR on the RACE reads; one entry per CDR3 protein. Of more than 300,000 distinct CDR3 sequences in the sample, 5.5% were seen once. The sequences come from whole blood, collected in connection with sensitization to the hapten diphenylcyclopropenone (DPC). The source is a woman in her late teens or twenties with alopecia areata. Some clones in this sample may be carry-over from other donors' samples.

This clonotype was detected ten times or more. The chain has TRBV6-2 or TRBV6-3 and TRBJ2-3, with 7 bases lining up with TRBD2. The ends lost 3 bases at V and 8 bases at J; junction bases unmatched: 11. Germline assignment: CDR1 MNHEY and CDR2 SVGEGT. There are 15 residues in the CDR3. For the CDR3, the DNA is TGTGCCAGCAGTTATAACCAAGCGGGGAGCTTTACGCAGTATTTT. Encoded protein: CASSYNQAGSFTQYF.

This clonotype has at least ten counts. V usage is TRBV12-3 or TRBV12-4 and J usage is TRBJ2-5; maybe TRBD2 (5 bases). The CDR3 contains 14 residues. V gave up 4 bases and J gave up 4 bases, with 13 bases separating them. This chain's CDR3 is CASSWNRRAETQYF. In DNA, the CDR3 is TGTGCCAGCAGTTGGAACCGGCGGGCAGAGACCCAGTACTTC.

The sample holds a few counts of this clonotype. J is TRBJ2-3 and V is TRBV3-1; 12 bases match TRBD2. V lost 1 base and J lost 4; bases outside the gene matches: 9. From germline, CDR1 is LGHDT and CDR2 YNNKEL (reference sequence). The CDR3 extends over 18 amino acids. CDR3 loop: CASSQALLAGGLSDTQYF. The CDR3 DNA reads TGTGCCAGCAGCCAAGCCCTCCTAGCGGGGGGGCTGTCAGATACGCAGTATTTT.

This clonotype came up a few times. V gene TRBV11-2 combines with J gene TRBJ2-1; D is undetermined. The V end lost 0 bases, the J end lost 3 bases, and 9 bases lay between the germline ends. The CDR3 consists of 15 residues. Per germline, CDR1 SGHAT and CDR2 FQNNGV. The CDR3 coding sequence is TGTGCCAGCAGCTTAGATCTTGGGAACTACAATGAGCAGTTCTTC. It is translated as CASSLDLGNYNEQFF. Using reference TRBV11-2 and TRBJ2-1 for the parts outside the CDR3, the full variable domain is EAGVAQSPRYKIIEKRQSVAFWCNPISGHATLYWYQQILGQGPKLLIQFQNNGVVDDSQLPKDRFSAERLKGVDSTLKIQPAKLEDSAVYLCASSLDLGNYNEQFFGPGTRLTVL.

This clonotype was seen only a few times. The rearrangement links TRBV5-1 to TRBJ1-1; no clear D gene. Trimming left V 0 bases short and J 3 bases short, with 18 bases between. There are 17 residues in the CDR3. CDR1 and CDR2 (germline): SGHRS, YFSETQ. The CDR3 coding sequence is TGCGCCAGCAGCTTGGTCCCAGAACCCTATGGGGACACTGAAGCTTTCTTT. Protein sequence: CASSLVPEPYGDTEAFF.

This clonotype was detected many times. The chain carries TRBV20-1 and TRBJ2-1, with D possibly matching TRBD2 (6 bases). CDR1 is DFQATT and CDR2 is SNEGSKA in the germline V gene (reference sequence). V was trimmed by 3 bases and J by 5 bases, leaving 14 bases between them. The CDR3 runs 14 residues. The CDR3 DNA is TGCAGTGCTAGCGGCGCTAGCGCCCACAATGAGCAGTTCTTC. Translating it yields CSASGASAHNEQFF.

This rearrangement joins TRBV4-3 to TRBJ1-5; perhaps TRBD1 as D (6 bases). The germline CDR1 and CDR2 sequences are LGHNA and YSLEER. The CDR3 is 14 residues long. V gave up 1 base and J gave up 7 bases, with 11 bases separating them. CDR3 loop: CASSQGSGVQPQHF. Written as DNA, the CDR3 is TGCGCCAGCAGCCAAGGGTCAGGGGTCCAGCCCCAGCATTTT.

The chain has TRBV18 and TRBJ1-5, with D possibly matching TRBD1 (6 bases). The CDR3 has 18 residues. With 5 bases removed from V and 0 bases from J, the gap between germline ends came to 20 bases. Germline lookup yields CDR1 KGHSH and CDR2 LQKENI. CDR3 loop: CASSAGGTQLYSNQPQHF. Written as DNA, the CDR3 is TGTGCCAGCTCAGCCGGGGGCACCCAGTTATATAGCAATCAGCCCCAGCATTTT.

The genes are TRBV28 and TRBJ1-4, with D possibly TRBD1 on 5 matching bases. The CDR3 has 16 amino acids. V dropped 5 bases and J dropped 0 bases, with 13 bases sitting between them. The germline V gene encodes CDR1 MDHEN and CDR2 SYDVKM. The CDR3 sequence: CASSGADRATNEKLFF. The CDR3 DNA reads TGTGCCAGCAGTGGGGCTGACCGGGCAACTAATGAAAAACTGTTTTTT.

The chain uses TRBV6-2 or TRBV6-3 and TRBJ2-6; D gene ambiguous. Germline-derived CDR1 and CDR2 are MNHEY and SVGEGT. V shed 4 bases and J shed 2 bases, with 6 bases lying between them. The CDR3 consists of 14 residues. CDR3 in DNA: TGTGCCAGCAGTTCCCCTGCTGGGGCCAACGTCCTGACTTTC. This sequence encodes CASSSPAGANVLTF.

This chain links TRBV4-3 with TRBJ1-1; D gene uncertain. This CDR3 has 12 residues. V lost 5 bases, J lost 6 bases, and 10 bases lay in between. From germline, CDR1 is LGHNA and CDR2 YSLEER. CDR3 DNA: TGCGCCAGCAGCGAGAGTAAGGCTGAAGCTTTCTTT. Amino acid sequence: CASSESKAEAFF.

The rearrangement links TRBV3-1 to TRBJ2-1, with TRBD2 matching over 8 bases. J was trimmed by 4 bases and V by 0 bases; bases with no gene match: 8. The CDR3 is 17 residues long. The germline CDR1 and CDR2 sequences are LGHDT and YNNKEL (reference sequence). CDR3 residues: CASSQEAIAGIYNEQFF. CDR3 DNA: TGTGCCAGCAGCCAAGAGGCGATAGCGGGGATTTACAATGAGCAGTTCTTC.

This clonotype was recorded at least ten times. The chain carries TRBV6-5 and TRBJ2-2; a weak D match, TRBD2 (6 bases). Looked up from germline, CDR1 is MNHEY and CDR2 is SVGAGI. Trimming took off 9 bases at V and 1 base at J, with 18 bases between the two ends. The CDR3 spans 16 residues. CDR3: CASALEGQVNTGELFF. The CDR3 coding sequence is TGTGCCAGTGCCTTGGAGGGTCAGGTGAACACCGGGGAGCTGTTTTTT.

CDR3 in amino acids: CASITGTGGTEAFF. DNA for the CDR3: TGTGCCAGCATCACCGGGACAGGGGGCACTGAAGCTTTCTTT. The J gene is TRBJ1-1, the V gene TRBV6-6, with 11 positions matching TRBD1. CDR1 is MNHNY, CDR2 SVGAGI, per germline (reference sequence). Trimming removed 7 bases from V and 4 bases from J; junction bases left unmatched: 5. The CDR3 has 14 amino acids.

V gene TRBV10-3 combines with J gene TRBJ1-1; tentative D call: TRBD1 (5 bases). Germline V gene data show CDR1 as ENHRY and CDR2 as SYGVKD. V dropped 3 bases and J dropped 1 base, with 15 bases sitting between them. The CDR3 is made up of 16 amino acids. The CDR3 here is CAISDPPQGQNTEAFF. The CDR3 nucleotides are TGTGCCATCAGTGACCCCCCCCAGGGTCAGAACACTGAAGCTTTCTTT.

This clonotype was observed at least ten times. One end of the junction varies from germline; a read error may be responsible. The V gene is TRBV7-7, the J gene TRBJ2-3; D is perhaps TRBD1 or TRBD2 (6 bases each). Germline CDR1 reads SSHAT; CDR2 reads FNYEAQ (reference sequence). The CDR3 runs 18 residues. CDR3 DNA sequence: TGTGCTAGCAGCCCCGATTGGATGAAGGGGGGCCCGGCAGATACGCAGTATTTT. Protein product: CASSPDWMKGGPADTQYF.

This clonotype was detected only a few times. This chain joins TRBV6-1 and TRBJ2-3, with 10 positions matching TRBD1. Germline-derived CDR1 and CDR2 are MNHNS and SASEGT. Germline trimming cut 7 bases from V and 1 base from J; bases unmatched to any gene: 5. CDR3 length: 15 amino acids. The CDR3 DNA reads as TGTGCCAGCACCTACGGACAGGGGGGCACAGATACGCAGTATTTT. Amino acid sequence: CASTYGQGGTDTQYF.

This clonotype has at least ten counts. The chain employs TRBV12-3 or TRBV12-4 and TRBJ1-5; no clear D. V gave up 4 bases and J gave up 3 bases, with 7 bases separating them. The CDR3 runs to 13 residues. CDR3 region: CASSSENNQPQHF. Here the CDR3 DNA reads TGTGCCAGCAGTTCGGAAAACAATCAGCCCCAGCATTTT.

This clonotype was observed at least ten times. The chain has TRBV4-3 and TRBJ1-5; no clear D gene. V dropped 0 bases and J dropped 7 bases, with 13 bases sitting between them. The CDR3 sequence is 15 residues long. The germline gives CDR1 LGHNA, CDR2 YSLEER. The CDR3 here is CASSQDWGGLQPQHF. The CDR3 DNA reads TGCGCCAGCAGCCAAGATTGGGGAGGTTTGCAGCCCCAGCATTTT.

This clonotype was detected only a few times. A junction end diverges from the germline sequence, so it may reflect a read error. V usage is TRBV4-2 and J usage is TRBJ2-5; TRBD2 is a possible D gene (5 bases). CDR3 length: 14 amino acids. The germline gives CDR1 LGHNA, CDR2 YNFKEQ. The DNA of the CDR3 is TGTGCCAGCAGTCAAGGATCTAGCCGGGAGACCCAGTACTTC. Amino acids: CASSQGSSRETQYF.

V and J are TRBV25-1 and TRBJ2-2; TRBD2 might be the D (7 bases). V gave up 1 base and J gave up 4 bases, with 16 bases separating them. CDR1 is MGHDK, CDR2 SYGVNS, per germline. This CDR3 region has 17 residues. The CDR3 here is CASSEWGGGQSTGELFF. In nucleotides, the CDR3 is TGTGCCAGCAGTGAATGGGGAGGGGGTCAATCCACCGGGGAGCTGTTTTTT.

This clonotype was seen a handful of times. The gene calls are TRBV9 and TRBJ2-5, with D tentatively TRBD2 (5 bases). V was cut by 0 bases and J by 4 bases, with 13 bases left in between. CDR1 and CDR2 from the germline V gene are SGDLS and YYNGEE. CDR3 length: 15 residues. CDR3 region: CASSVDSRGSETQYF. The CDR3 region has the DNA TGTGCCAGCAGCGTAGATAGTCGGGGATCAGAGACCCAGTACTTC. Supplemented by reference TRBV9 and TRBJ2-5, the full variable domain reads DSGVTQTPKHLITATGQRVTLRCSPRSGDLSVYWYQQSLDQGLQFLIQYYNGEERAKGNILERFSAQQFPDLHSELNLSSLELGDSALYFCASSVDSRGSETQYFGPGTRLLVL.

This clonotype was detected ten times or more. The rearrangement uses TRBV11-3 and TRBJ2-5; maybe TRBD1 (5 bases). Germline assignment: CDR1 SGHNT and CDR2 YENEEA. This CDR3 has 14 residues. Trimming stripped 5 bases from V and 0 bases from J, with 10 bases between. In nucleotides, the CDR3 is TGTGCCAGCAGCAAAACAGGTTACCAAGAGACCCAGTACTTC. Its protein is CASSKTGYQETQYF.